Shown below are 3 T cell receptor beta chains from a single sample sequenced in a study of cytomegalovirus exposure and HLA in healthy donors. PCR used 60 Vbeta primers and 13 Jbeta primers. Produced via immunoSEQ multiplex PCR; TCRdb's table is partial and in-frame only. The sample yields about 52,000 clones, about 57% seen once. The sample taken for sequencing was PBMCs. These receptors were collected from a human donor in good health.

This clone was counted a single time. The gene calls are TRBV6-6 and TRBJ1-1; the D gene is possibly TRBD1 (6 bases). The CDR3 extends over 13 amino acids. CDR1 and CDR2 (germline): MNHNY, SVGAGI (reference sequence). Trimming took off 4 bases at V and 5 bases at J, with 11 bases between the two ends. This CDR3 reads CASSSTQGTEAFF. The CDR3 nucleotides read TGTGCCAGCAGTTCAACACAGGGTACTGAAGCTTTCTTT.

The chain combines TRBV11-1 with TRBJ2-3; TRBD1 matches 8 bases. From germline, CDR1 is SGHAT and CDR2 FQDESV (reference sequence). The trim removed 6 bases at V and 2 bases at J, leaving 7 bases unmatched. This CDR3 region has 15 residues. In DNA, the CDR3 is TGTGCCAGCAGTCCCGGACAGGGCACCACAGATACGCAGTATTTT. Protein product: CASSPGQGTTDTQYF.

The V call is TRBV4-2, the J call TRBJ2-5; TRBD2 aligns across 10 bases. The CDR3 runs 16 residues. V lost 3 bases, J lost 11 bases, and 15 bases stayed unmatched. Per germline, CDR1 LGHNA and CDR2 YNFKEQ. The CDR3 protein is CASSQPGSSGGGEQYF. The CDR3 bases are TGTGCCAGCAGCCAGCCTGGATCTAGCGGGGGTGGAGAGCAGTACTTC.